Each of the 15 T cell receptor beta chains below was sequenced from the same sample in a study of cytotoxic CD8 clonotypes in ibrutinib-treated CLL. The repertoire was sequenced with immunoSEQ multiplex PCR; TCRdb's copy has only in-frame clones and lacks some. The table shows about 200,000 clones, with 65% to 80% occurring only once. The source was PBMCs, collected after 12 months of ibrutinib treatment. The receptors stem from a human donor with chronic lymphocytic leukemia.

The chain is built from TRBV2 and TRBJ2-1, with a weak D call TRBD1 (6 bases). This CDR3 region has 12 residues. V was shortened by 8 bases and J by 7 bases, with 12 bases between the two germline ends. Germline V gives CDR1 SNHLY, CDR2 FYNNEI. Written as DNA, the CDR3 is TGTGCCAGCGGGACAACAAAGAATGAGCAGTTCTTC. It codes for CASGTTKNEQFF.

The genes are TRBV6-5 and TRBJ2-2; 7 nucleotides match TRBD1. The CDR3 is made up of 15 amino acids. Germline values: CDR1 MNHEY, CDR2 SVGAGI. J gave up 2 bases and V 9 bases, and 9 bases lay outside the gene matches. CDR3 DNA sequence: TGTGCCAGTGGACCGGGACAGCTTAACACCGGGGAGCTGTTTTTT. This gives the protein CASGPGQLNTGELFF.

The genes are TRBV28 and TRBJ1-1; 8 bases line up with TRBD1. The CDR3 is made up of 15 amino acids. The J segment lost 2 bases and the V segment lost 4 bases, leaving 6 bases of the junction unmatched. Germline V CDR1 and CDR2: MDHEN, SYDVKM. In DNA form, the CDR3 reads TGTGCCAGCAGTTCGTGGGCAGGGGGCAACACTGAAGCTTTCTTT. It codes for CASSSWAGGNTEAFF.

This clone has a single count. The chain combines TRBV7-3 with TRBJ2-2; 13 bases line up with TRBD2. The CDR3 loop spans 17 amino acids. Looked up from germline, CDR1 is SGHTA and CDR2 is FQGTGA. The junction had 8 bases not matched to a gene; V was cut back by 5 bases and J by 5 bases. The CDR3 region has the DNA TGTGCCAGCAGCCCATCGGGGGGACTAGCGGGAACCGGGGAGCTGTTTTTT. This sequence encodes CASSPSGGLAGTGELFF.

V gene TRBV2 combines with J gene TRBJ2-5; D is undetermined. This CDR3 contains 13 residues. V gave up 5 bases and J gave up 2 bases, with 9 bases separating them. Germline CDR1 is SNHLY and CDR2 is FYNNEI. The CDR3 here is CASSRESQETQYF. CDR3 sequence (DNA): TGTGCCAGCAGTCGCGAATCACAAGAGACCCAGTACTTC.

This clone was seen a single time. V is TRBV2 and J is TRBJ2-7; D is perhaps TRBD1 (6 bases). The CDR3 consists of 14 residues. Trimming left V 5 bases short and J 6 bases short, with 17 bases between. The germline CDR1 and CDR2 sequences are SNHLY and FYNNEI. CDR3: CASSTGTRVSEQYF. The CDR3 DNA follows: TGTGCCAGCAGTACCGGGACACGGGTCAGCGAGCAGTACTTC.

This clone came up once. The rearrangement joins TRBV6-5 to TRBJ1-5, with D perhaps TRBD1 (5 bases). Germline assignment: CDR1 MNHEY and CDR2 SVGAGI. The CDR3 covers 15 residues. Trimming took 2 bases from V and 4 from J, leaving 12 bases between them. In nucleotides, the CDR3 is TGTGCCAGCAGTTACATGGGACGGGAAAATCAGCCCCAGCATTTT. Protein: CASSYMGRENQPQHF.

The chain carries TRBV19 and TRBJ2-5; 13 positions agree with TRBD2. The CDR3 covers 14 residues. Looked up from germline, CDR1 is LNHDA and CDR2 is SQIVND (reference sequence). After removal of 8 bases from V and 5 bases from J, the junction contained 5 bases not matched to a gene. The CDR3, as DNA: TGTGCCAGTGGACTAGCGGGAGCGATTGAGACCCAGTACTTC. Translation: CASGLAGAIETQYF.

J is TRBJ1-1 and V is TRBV4-3; possible D gene TRBD1, 5 bases. CDR3 size: 16 residues. Trimming cost V 4 bases and J 0 bases, with 15 bases left between them. Germline loops: CDR1 LGHNA, CDR2 YSLEER. The CDR3 DNA reads as TGCGCCAGCAGCCCAAAGTCCACAGGACTGAACACTGAAGCTTTCTTT. Translated, it gives CASSPKSTGLNTEAFF.

The chain carries TRBV11-2 and TRBJ2-7, with 8 bases matching TRBD2. The CDR3 is 12 residues long. V dropped 8 bases and J dropped 11; count of bases not matched to a gene: 11. Germline CDR1 and CDR2: SGHAT and FQNNGV. CDR3: CASHRAGEKEYF. The CDR3 region has the DNA TGTGCCAGCCACCGAGCGGGAGAAAAGGAGTACTTC. The full variable domain, with the rest looked up from reference TRBV11-2 and TRBJ2-7, is EAGVAQSPRYKIIEKRQSVAFWCNPISGHATLYWYQQILGQGPKLLIQFQNNGVVDDSQLPKDRFSAERLKGVDSTLKIQPAKLEDSAVYLCASHRAGEKEYFGPGTRLTVT.

V and J are TRBV4-3 and TRBJ2-7, with D tentatively TRBD1 (5 bases). Germline CDR1 LGHNA, CDR2 YSLEER. Trimming pared 0 bases from V and 1 base from J, leaving 10 bases between. This CDR3 has 15 amino acids. Here the CDR3 DNA reads TGCGCCAGCAGCCAAGACAGGGTCCCTTCCTACGAGCAGTACTTC. Protein: CASSQDRVPSYEQYF.

CDR3 DNA sequence: TGTGCCAGCAGCTCTGCTCTAACCTGGGACAGTAACTATGGCTACACCTTC. Protein sequence: CASSSALTWDSNYGYTF. V is TRBV9 and J is TRBJ1-2; 7 positions agree with TRBD1. CDR1 and CDR2 (germline): SGDLS, YYNGEE. The CDR3 runs to 17 residues. The trim removed 4 bases at V and 1 base at J, leaving 13 bases unmatched.

The rearrangement uses TRBV7-6 and TRBJ1-2; D might be TRBD1 (5 bases). Germline CDR1 reads SGHVS; CDR2 reads FNYEAQ. The CDR3 runs 18 residues. Trimming left V 5 bases short and J 4 bases short, with 26 bases between. For the CDR3, the DNA is TGTGCCAGCAGCCCCACTCCGCAGGGCCTAAGTTCGGGCTATGGCTACACCTTC. Protein: CASSPTPQGLSSGYGYTF.

The chain has TRBV14 and TRBJ2-7, with D maybe TRBD1 (5 bases). The CDR3 covers 14 residues. The V gene's germline CDR1 is SGHDN and CDR2 FVKESK. Deletions cut 1 base from V and 4 bases from J, with 11 bases between. The CDR3 protein is CASSQGTGVYEQYF. The CDR3 bases are TGTGCCAGCAGCCAAGGAACAGGTGTTTACGAGCAGTACTTC.

The V and J genes are TRBV10-3 and TRBJ1-2; TRBD1 matches 9 bases. The trim removed 2 bases at V and 1 base at J, leaving 2 bases unmatched. From germline, CDR1 is ENHRY and CDR2 SYGVKD. The CDR3 consists of 15 residues. The CDR3 spells CAISERTGVNYGYTF. CDR3 coding DNA: TGTGCCATCAGTGAGAGGACAGGGGTTAACTATGGCTACACCTTC.